Presented here are 23 T cell receptor beta chains from one specimen sequenced in a study of vaccination and CD4 T cells after COVID-19. Noted treatment: roughly 10-day PBMC culture with coronavirus spike peptide pools or control peptides (ViraFEST assay). The study sequenced cultured CD4+ T cell DNA using the Oncomine TCR Beta short-read assay. TCRdb reprocessed the PCR reads with MiXCR, giving one entry per CDR3 protein. The sample shows roughly 18,000 distinct CDR3 sequences, around 59% of them seen only once. No antigens are known for them. Source material: CD4+ T cells from blood, cultured in vitro. The receptors stem from a human donor who had recovered from COVID-19.

This clonotype was seen only a few times. J is TRBJ1-2 and V is TRBV6-1, with D perhaps TRBD1 (5 bases). Trimming shortened V by 1 base and J by 4 bases, and 13 bases separated the two germline ends. This CDR3 has 15 amino acids. CDR1 is MNHNS and CDR2 is SASEGT in the germline V gene. The CDR3: CASSEGQPALYGYTF. The CDR3 DNA sequence: TGTGCCAGCAGTGAAGGACAGCCGGCCCTCTATGGCTACACCTTC.

The genes are TRBV10-3 and TRBJ1-1; TRBD1 aligns across 9 bases. The CDR3 loop spans 14 amino acids. The V segment lost 7 bases and the J segment 5 bases; nucleotides outside the gene matches: 8. In germline, CDR1 is ENHRY, CDR2 SYGVKD. The CDR3 DNA is TGTGCCATCACCCGAGGGACAGGGCAGACTGAAGCTTTCTTT. It codes for CAITRGTGQTEAFF.

V and J are TRBV11-3 and TRBJ2-3; D call uncertain. The CDR3 consists of 12 residues. CDR1 and CDR2 from the germline V gene are SGHNT and YENEEA. V gave up 3 bases and J gave up 4 bases, with 5 bases separating them. The CDR3 coding sequence is TGTGCCAGCAGCTTGAATGCAGATACGCAGTATTTT. Residues: CASSLNADTQYF.

This clonotype was found a few times. The chain joins TRBV15 to TRBJ1-2; D gene ambiguous. CDR3 size: 15 residues. Trimming left V 0 bases short and J 10 bases short, with 18 bases between. Germline V gene data show CDR1 as LNHNV and CDR2 as YYDKDF (reference sequence). The CDR3, as DNA: TGTGCCACCAGCAGAGAACCCGGCCAAAGGGAATTCTACACCTTC. The encoded protein is CATSREPGQREFYTF.

This clonotype was recorded a few times. The chain joins TRBV6-1 to TRBJ1-1; 9 bases align to TRBD1. Losses at the gene ends were 6 bases for V and 3 bases for J; bases not matched to a gene: 5. Germline V gene data show CDR1 as MNHNS and CDR2 as SASEGT. The CDR3 totals 14 residues. CDR3 DNA: TGTGCCAGCAGCCCGACAGGGGGTGACACTGAAGCTTTCTTT. It translates to CASSPTGGDTEAFF.

The chain employs TRBV19 and TRBJ1-1, with unresolved D. Per the germline V gene, CDR1 is LNHDA and CDR2 is SQIVND (reference sequence). With 6 bases removed from V and 3 bases from J, the gap between germline ends came to 14 bases. This CDR3 contains 14 residues. The CDR3 DNA follows: TGTGCCAGTAGCCACCTATTCGGAGACACTGAAGCTTTCTTT. Translated: CASSHLFGDTEAFF.

The chain employs TRBV9 and TRBJ2-2; 8 nucleotides line up with TRBD1. Germline CDR1 SGDLS, CDR2 YYNGEE. The V gene end was trimmed by 3 bases and the J gene end by 1 base; junction bases not matched to a gene: 5. The CDR3 length is 16 residues. The CDR3 DNA sequence: TGTGCCAGCAGCGGCCAGGGGGCCGGGAACACCGGGGAGCTGTTTTTT. Translating it yields CASSGQGAGNTGELFF.

This clonotype has only a few counts. The V and J genes are TRBV12-3 or TRBV12-4 and TRBJ2-5; TRBD1 aligns across 9 bases. Germline trimming cut 5 bases from V and 5 bases from J; bases unmatched to any gene: 3. CDR3 length equals 13 residues. The CDR3 is CASSRDRAETQYF. The CDR3 DNA sequence: TGTGCCAGCAGTAGGGACAGGGCGGAGACCCAGTACTTC.

V is TRBV6-1 and J is TRBJ2-3; 11 bases map to TRBD2. Germline V gives CDR1 MNHNS, CDR2 SASEGT. The CDR3 covers 15 residues. Trimming took 10 bases from V and 4 from J; bases not matched to a gene: 10. The DNA for the CDR3 is TGTGCCACCAATAGCGGGAGGGCCGGCTCAGATACGCAGTATTTT. The encoded protein is CATNSGRAGSDTQYF.

The chain has TRBV5-1 and TRBJ1-1; weak D call: TRBD1 (6 bases). The ends were cut back, 5 bases at V and 1 base at J, with 15 bases in the middle. The CDR3 sequence is 15 residues long. Germline CDR1 reads SGHRS; CDR2 reads YFSETQ. The CDR3 loop is CASRYQQGRNTEAFF. For the CDR3, the DNA is TGCGCCAGCAGATACCAACAGGGTCGGAACACTGAAGCTTTCTTT.

This sequence joins TRBV9 and TRBJ2-5; TRBD1 aligns across 7 bases. CDR3 size: 14 residues. Germline values: CDR1 SGDLS, CDR2 YYNGEE. The V segment lost 2 bases and the J segment 5 bases; nucleotides outside the gene matches: 6. DNA for the CDR3: TGTGCCAGCAGCGTGACAGGGTTCGGGGAGACCCAGTACTTC. Amino acid sequence: CASSVTGFGETQYF.

This sequence joins TRBV6-2 or TRBV6-3 and TRBJ2-7, with 10 bases aligning to TRBD2. The CDR3 has 14 amino acids. The V gene's germline CDR1 is MNHEY and CDR2 SVGEGT. With 7 bases clipped from V and 6 bases from J, the junction kept 9 bases outside the gene matches. The CDR3 loop reads CASTEGLAGVEQYF. The DNA for the CDR3 is TGTGCCAGCACCGAAGGGCTAGCGGGAGTCGAGCAGTACTTC.

This clonotype occurred a few times. The rearrangement joins TRBV6-2 or TRBV6-3 to TRBJ1-5; D is uncertain. The CDR3 has 13 residues. In germline, CDR1 is MNHEY, CDR2 SVGEGT. The ends were cut back, 0 bases at V and 6 bases at J, with 6 bases in the middle. The CDR3 region is CASSYSYSQPQHF. The CDR3 DNA follows: TGTGCCAGCAGTTACTCGTACTCTCAGCCCCAGCATTTT.

The chain joins TRBV2 to TRBJ1-6; D may be TRBD1 (6 bases). The V and J ends lost 9 bases and 0 bases respectively, with 18 bases between them. This CDR3 has 17 residues. From germline, CDR1 is SNHLY and CDR2 FYNNEI. CDR3 coding DNA: TGTGCCAGTACAGGGATCCCTAGAGGCTCCTATAATTCACCCCTCCACTTT. This sequence encodes CASTGIPRGSYNSPLHF. Full variable domain (missing parts from reference TRBV2 and TRBJ1-6): EPEVTQTPSHQVTQMGQEVILRCVPISNHLYFYWYRQILGQKVEFLVSFYNNEISEKSEIFDDQFSVERPDGSNFTLKIRSTKLEDSAMYFCASTGIPRGSYNSPLHFGNGTRLTVT.

This clonotype was seen a handful of times. This chain links TRBV2 with TRBJ1-5; D call uncertain. This CDR3 comprises 14 residues. Germline V gene lookup returns CDR1 SNHLY and CDR2 FYNNEI. V was shortened by 5 bases and J by 0 bases, with 8 bases between the two germline ends. The DNA of the CDR3 is TGTGCCAGCAGTCCGACGGTTAGCAATCAGCCCCAGCATTTT. Its protein is CASSPTVSNQPQHF.

The CDR3, as DNA: TGTGCCAGCCTAGGGGGCCTAGCAAACATTCAGTACTTC. It codes for CASLGGLANIQYF. The chain couples TRBV12-3 or TRBV12-4 to TRBJ2-4; 7 bases fit TRBD1. The CDR3 loop spans 13 amino acids. Germline trimming cut 8 bases from V and 6 bases from J; bases unmatched to any gene: 7.

This clonotype is a singleton in its sample. CDR3 nucleotide sequence: TGTGCCAGCAGCCCCTTTTTTGGGACCGGGGAGCTGTTTTTT. It codes for CASSPFFGTGELFF. The chain is built from TRBV11-3 and TRBJ2-2; no clear D gene. The germline V gene encodes CDR1 SGHNT and CDR2 YENEEA. Trimming took off 5 bases at V and 5 bases at J, with 12 bases between the two ends. The CDR3 is 14 residues long. The full variable domain, in which reference TRBV11-3 and TRBJ2-2 provide the parts outside the CDR3, is EAGVVQSPRYKIIEKKQPVAFWCNPISGHNTLYWYLQNLGQGPELLIRYENEEAVDDSQLPKDRFSAERLKGVDSTLKIQPAELGDSAVYLCASSPFFGTGELFFGEGSRLTVL.

V is TRBV6-1 and J is TRBJ2-6, with no clear D. Between the trimmed V and J ends, which lost 7 bases and 1 base, there was a span of 8 bases. The CDR3 runs to 14 residues. Germline CDR1 is MNHNS and CDR2 is SASEGT. The CDR3 sequence is CASKRVSGANVLTF. The CDR3, as DNA: TGTGCCAGCAAAAGGGTGTCTGGGGCCAACGTCCTGACTTTC.

The V call is TRBV28, the J call TRBJ2-7; no clear D gene. V gave up 3 bases and J gave up 6 bases, with 6 bases separating them. The CDR3 contains 11 residues. Germline V gene data show CDR1 as MDHEN and CDR2 as SYDVKM. CDR3 nucleotides: TGTGCCAGCAGTTTGCATGCCGAGCAGTACTTC. Its translation: CASSLHAEQYF.

This rearrangement joins TRBV2 to TRBJ2-3; D ambiguous. Germline assignment: CDR1 SNHLY and CDR2 FYNNEI. The CDR3 loop spans 12 amino acids. Trimming removed 5 bases from V and 5 bases from J, with 8 bases in between. CDR3 in DNA: TGTGCCAGCAGTCGATCTAGAGATACGCAGTATTTT. Protein product: CASSRSRDTQYF.

This sequence joins TRBV6-1 and TRBJ1-1; D is ambiguous. The V and J ends lost 2 bases and 1 base respectively, with 8 bases between them. Germline CDR1 is MNHNS and CDR2 is SASEGT. CDR3 size: 14 residues. CDR3 protein: CASSELGSNTEAFF. For the CDR3, the DNA is TGTGCCAGCAGTGAACTGGGCTCGAACACTGAAGCTTTCTTT.

The V call is TRBV30, the J call TRBJ2-5; a possible D gene is TRBD2 (5 bases). V was clipped by 8 bases and J by 2 bases, with 15 bases between them. Germline CDR1 is GTSNPN and CDR2 is SVGIG (reference sequence). This CDR3 region has 13 residues. This CDR3 is CARAFGIQETQYF. In nucleotides, the CDR3 is TGTGCCCGAGCATTCGGGATACAAGAGACCCAGTACTTC. The whole variable domain, remainder taken from reference TRBV30 and TRBJ2-5, is SQTIHQWPATLVQPVGSPLSLECTVEGTSNPNLYWYRQAAGRGLQLLFYSVGIGQISSEVPQNLSASRPQDRQFILSSKKLLLSDSGFYLCARAFGIQETQYFGPGTRLLVL.

This clonotype was seen only a few times. The chain uses TRBV12-2 and TRBJ1-1. TRBV12-2 represents a pseudogene. This CDR3 comprises 13 residues. The CDR3 here is CASRSDLNTEAFF. In nucleotides, the CDR3 is TGTGCAAGTCGCAGCGACCTGAACACTGAAGCTTTCTTT.